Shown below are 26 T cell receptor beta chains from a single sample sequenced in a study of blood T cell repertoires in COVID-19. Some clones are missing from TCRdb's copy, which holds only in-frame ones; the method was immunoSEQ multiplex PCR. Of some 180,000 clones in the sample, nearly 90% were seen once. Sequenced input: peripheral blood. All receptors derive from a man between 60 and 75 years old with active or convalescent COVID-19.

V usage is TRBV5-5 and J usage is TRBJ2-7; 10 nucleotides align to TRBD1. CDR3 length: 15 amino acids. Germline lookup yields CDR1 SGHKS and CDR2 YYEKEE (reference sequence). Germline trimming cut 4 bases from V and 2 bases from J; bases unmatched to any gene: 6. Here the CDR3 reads CASSAIGTGAYEQYF. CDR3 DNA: TGTGCCAGCAGCGCTATAGGGACAGGGGCCTACGAGCAGTACTTC. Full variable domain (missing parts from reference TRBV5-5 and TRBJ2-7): DAGVTQSPTHLIKTRGQQVTLRCSPISGHKSVSWYQQVLGQGPQFIFQYYEKEERGRGNFPDRFSARQFPNYSSELNVNALLLGDSALYLCASSAIGTGAYEQYFGPGTRLTVT.

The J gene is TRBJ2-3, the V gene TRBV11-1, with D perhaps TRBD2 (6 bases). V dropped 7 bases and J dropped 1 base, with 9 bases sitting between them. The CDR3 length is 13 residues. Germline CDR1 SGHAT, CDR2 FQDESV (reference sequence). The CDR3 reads CASTSGGTDTQYF. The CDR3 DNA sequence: TGTGCCAGCACCTCGGGGGGCACAGATACGCAGTATTTT.

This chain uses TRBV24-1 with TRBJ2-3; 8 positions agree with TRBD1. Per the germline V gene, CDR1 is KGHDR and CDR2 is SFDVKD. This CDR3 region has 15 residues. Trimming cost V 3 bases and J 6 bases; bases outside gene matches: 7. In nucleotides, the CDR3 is TGTGCCACCAGTGATCCGGACAGGGTAGGCGATACGCAGTATTTT. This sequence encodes CATSDPDRVGDTQYF.

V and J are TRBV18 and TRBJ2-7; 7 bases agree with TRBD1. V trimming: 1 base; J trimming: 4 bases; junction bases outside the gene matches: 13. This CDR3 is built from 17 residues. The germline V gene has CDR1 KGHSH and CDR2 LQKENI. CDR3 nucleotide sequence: TGTGCCAGCTCACCACGAGCGACAGGGCGGTTAATTTACGAGCAGTACTTC. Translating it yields CASSPRATGRLIYEQYF.

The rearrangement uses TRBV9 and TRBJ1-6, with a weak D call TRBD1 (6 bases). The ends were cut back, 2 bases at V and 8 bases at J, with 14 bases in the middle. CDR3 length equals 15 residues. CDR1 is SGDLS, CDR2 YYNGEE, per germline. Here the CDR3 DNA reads TGTGCCAGCAGCGTTGGGGCAGGGGACCATTCACCCCTCCACTTT. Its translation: CASSVGAGDHSPLHF.

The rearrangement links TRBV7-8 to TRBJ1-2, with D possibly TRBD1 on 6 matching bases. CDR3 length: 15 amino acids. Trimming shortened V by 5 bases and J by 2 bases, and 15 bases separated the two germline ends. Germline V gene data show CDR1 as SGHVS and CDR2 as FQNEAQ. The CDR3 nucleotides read TGTGCCAGCAGCCCGGTGGGGGCAGAAAACTATGGCTACACCTTC. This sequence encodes CASSPVGAENYGYTF.

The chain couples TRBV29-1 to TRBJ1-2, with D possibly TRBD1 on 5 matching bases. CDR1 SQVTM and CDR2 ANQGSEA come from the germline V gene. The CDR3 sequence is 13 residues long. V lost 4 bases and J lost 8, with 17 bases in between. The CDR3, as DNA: TGCAGCGTTGCCTGGACATCCCTTGAAGGCTACACCTTC. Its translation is CSVAWTSLEGYTF.

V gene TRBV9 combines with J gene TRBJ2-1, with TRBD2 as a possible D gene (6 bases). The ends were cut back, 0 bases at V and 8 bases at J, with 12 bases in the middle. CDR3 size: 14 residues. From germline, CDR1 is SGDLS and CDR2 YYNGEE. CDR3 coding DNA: TGTGCCAGCAGCGTAGAGATCGGGGGTTATGAGCAGTTCTTC. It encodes CASSVEIGGYEQFF.

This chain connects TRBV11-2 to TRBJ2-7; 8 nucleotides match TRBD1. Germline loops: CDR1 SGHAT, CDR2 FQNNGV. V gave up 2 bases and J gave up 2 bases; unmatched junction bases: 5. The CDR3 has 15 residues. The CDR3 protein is CASSLTGQGAYEQYF. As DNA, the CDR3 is TGTGCCAGCAGCTTAACAGGACAGGGAGCCTACGAGCAGTACTTC.

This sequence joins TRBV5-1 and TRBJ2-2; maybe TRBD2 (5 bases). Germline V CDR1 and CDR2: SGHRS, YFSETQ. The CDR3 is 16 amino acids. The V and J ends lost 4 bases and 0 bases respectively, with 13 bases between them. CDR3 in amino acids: CASSHGPSPNTGELFF. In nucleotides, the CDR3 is TGCGCCAGCAGCCACGGGCCTAGCCCGAACACCGGGGAGCTGTTTTTT.

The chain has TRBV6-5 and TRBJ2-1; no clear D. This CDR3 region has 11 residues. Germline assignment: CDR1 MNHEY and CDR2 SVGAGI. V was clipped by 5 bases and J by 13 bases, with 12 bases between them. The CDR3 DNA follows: TGTGCCAGCAGTCACCCGGTCCCCCAGTTCTTC. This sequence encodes CASSHPVPQFF.

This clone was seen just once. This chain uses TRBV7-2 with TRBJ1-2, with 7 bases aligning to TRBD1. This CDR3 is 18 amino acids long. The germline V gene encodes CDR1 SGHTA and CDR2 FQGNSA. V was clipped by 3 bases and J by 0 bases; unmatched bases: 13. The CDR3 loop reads CASSFPRDRDTPNYGYTF. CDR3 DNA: TGTGCCAGCAGCTTCCCCCGGGACAGAGATACCCCTAACTATGGCTACACCTTC.

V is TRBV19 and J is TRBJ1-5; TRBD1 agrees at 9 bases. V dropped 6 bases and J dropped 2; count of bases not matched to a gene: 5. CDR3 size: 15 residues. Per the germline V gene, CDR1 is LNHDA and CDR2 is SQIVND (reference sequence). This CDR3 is CASRRQGVGNQPQHF. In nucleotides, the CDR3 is TGTGCCAGTAGAAGACAGGGGGTAGGCAATCAGCCCCAGCATTTT.

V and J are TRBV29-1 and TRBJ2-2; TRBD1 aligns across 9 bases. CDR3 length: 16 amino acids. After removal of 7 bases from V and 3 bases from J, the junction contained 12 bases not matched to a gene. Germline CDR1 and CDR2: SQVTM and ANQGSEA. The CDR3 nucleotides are TGCAGCGAGAATTGGGGGCGGACAGGGGACACCGGGGAGCTGTTTTTT. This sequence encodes CSENWGRTGDTGELFF.

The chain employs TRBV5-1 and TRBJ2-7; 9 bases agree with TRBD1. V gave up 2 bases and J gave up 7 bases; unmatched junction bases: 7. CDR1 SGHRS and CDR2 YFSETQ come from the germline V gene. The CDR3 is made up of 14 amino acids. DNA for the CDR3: TGCGCCAGCAGCTTCGGACAGGGGTCGGGGGAGCAGTACTTC. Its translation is CASSFGQGSGEQYF.

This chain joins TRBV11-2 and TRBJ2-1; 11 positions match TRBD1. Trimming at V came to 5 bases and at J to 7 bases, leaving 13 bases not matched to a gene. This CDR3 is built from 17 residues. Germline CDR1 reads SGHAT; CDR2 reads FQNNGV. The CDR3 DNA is TGTGCCAGCAGCGCTTTATCCGGGACAGGGGGTAGGAATGAGCAGTTCTTC. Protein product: CASSALSGTGGRNEQFF.

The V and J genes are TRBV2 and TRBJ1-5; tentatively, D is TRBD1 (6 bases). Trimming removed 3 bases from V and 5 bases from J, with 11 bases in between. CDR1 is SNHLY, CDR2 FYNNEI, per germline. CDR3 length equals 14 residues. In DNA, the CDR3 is TGTGCCAGCAGTGATTATGGGGGCGATCAGCCCCAGCATTTT. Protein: CASSDYGGDQPQHF.

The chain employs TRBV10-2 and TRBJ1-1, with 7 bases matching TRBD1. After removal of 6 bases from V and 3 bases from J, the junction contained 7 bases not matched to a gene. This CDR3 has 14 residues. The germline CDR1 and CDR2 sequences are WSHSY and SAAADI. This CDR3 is CASSENTGDTEAFF. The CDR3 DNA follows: TGCGCCAGCAGCGAGAACACAGGGGACACTGAAGCTTTCTTT.

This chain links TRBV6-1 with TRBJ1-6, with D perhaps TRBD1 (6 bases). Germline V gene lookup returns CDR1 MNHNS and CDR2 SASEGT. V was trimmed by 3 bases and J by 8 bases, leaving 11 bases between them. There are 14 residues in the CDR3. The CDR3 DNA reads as TGTGCCAGCAGTGAGTGGGGGCCGGATTCACCCCTCCACTTT. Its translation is CASSEWGPDSPLHF.

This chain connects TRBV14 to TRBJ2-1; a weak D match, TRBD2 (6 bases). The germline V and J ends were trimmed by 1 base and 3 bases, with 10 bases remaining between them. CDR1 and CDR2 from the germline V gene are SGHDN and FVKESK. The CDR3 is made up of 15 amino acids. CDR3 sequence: CASSQGRADYNEQFF. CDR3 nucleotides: TGTGCCAGCAGCCAAGGGAGGGCGGACTACAATGAGCAGTTCTTC.

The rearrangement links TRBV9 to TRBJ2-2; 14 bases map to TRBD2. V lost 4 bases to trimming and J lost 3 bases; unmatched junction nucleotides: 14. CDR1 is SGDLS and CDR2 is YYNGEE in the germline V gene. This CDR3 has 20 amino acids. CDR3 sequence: CASSPPWGGLAGAHTGELFF. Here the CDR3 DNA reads TGTGCCAGCAGCCCCCCCTGGGGGGGACTAGCGGGGGCGCACACCGGGGAGCTGTTTTTT.

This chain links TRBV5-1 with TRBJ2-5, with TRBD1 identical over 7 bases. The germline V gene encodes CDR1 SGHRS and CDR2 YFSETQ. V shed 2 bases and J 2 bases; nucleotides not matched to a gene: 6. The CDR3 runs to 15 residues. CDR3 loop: CASSLQGSEQETQYF. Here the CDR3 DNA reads TGCGCCAGCAGCTTACAGGGGAGTGAACAAGAGACCCAGTACTTC.

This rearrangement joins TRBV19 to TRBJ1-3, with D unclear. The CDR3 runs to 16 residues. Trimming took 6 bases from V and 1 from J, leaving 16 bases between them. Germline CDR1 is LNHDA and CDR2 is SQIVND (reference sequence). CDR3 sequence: CASSSHEGQSGNTIYF. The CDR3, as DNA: TGTGCCAGTAGCTCCCACGAGGGCCAGTCTGGAAACACCATATATTTT.

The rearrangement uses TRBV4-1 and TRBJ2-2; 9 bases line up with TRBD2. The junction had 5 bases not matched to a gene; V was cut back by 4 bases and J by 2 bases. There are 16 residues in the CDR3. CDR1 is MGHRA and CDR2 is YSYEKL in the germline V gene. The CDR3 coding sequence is TGCGCCAGCAGCCCCCAGACTAGCGGTAACACCGGGGAGCTGTTTTTT. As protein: CASSPQTSGNTGELFF.

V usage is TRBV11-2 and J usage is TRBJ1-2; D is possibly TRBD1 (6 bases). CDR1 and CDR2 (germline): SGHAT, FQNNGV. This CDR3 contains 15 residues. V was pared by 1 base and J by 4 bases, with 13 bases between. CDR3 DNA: TGTGCCAGCAGCTTAGTCGGGCGACAGGCCTATGGCTACACCTTC. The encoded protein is CASSLVGRQAYGYTF.

Written as DNA, the CDR3 is TGTGCCAGCAGCGTAGCGGAGGGCAGGGCCGAGCAGTACTTC. It yields the protein CASSVAEGRAEQYF. The J gene is TRBJ2-7, the V gene TRBV9; tentatively, D is TRBD2 (6 bases). V gave up 0 bases and J gave up 6 bases, with 13 bases separating them. The CDR3 is 14 amino acids. CDR1 and CDR2 from the germline V gene are SGDLS and YYNGEE.